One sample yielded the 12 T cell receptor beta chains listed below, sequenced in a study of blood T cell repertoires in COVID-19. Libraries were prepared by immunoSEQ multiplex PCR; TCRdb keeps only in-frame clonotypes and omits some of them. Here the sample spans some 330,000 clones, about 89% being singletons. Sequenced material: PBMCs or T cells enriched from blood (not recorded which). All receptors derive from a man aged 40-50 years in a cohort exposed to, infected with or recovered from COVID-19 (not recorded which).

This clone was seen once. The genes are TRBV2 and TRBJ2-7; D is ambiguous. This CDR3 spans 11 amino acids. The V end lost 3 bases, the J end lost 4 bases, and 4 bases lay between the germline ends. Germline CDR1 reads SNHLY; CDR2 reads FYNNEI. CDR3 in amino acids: CASSDGYEQYF. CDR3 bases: TGTGCCAGCAGTGACGGGTACGAGCAGTACTTC.

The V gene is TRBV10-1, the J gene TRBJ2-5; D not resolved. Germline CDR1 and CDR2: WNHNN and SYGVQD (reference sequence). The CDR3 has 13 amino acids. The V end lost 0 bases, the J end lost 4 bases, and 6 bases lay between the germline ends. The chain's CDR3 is CASSESWAETQYF. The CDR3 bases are TGCGCCAGCAGTGAGTCGTGGGCAGAGACCCAGTACTTC.

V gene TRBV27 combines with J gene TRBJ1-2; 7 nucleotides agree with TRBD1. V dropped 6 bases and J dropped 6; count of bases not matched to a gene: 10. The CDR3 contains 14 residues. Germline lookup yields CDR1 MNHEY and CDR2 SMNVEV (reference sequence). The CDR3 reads CASSPAGTEDGYTF. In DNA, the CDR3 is TGTGCCAGCAGCCCCGCCGGGACAGAGGATGGCTACACCTTC.

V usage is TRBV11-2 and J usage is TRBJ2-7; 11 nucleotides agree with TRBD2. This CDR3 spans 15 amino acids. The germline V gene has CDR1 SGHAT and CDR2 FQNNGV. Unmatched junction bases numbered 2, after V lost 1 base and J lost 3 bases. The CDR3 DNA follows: TGTGCCAGCAGCTTAGCACTAGCGGGAGTCTACGAGCAGTACTTC. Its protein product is CASSLALAGVYEQYF.

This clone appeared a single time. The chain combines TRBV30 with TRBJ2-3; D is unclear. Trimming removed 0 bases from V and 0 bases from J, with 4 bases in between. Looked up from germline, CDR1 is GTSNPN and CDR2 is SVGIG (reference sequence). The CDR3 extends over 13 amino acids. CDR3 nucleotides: TGTGCCTGGAGTGTCCGGAGCACAGATACGCAGTATTTT. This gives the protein CAWSVRSTDTQYF. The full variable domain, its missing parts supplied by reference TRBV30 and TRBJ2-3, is SQTIHQWPATLVQPVGSPLSLECTVEGTSNPNLYWYRQAAGRGLQLLFYSVGIGQISSEVPQNLSASRPQDRQFILSSKKLLLSDSGFYLCAWSVRSTDTQYFGPGTRLTVL.

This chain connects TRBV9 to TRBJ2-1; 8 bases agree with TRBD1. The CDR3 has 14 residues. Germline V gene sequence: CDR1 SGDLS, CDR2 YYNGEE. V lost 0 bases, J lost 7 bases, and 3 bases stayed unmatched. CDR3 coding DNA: TGTGCCAGCAGCGTAGGATACAGGGGGAATGAGCAGTTCTTC. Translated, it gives CASSVGYRGNEQFF.

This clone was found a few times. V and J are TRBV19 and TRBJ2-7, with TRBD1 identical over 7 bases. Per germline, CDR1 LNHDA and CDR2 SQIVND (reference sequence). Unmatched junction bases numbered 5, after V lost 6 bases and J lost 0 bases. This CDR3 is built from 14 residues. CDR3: CASRMGQSSYEQYF. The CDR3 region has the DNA TGTGCCAGTAGGATGGGACAGAGCTCCTACGAGCAGTACTTC.

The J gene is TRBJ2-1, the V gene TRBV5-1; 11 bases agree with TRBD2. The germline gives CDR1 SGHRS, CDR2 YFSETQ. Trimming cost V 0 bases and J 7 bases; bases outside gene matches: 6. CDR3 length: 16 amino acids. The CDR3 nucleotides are TGCGCCAGCAGCTTGGTTCGACTAGCGGGATCGAATGAGCAGTTCTTC. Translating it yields CASSLVRLAGSNEQFF.

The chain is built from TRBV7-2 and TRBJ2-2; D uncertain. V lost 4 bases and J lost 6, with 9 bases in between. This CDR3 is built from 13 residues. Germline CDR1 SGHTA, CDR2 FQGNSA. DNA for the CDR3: TGTGCCAGCAGCTCCGTAGTTTCCGGGGAGCTGTTTTTT. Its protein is CASSSVVSGELFF.

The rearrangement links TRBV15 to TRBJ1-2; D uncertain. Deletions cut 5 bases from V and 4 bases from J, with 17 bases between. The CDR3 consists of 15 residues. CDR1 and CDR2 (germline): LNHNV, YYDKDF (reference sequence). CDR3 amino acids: CATSFTRSRGYGYTF. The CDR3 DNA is TGTGCCACCAGCTTCACCCGATCGAGAGGCTATGGCTACACCTTC.

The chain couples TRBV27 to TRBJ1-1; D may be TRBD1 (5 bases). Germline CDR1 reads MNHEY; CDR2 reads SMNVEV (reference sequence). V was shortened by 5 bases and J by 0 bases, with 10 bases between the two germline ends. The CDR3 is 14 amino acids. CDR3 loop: CASSPRQMNTEAFF. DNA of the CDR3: TGTGCCAGCAGTCCCCGACAGATGAACACTGAAGCTTTCTTT.

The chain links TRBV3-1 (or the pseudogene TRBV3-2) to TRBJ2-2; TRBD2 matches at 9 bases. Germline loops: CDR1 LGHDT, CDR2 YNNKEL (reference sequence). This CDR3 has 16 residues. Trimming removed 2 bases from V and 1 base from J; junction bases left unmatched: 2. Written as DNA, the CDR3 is TGTGCCAGCAGCCAACGGCGGGAGGGGAACACCGGGGAGCTGTTTTTT. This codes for CASSQRREGNTGELFF.